The present TCR beta chain was sequenced within a study of CD8+ T cells in alopecia areata (dated by TCRdb to between 2018 and 2020). A note on the overall study: Treated patients were enrolled in an open-label pilot trial of oral tofacitinib, 5 to 10 mg twice daily, for moderate-to-severe alopecia areata. Scalp clonality was compared among normal scalp (n=4), patchy alopecia areata scalp (n=8), and alopecia totalis/universalis scalp (n=8). On the human side, TCRbeta sequencing was run on scalp tissue and on sorted CD4+ and CD8+ peripheral blood T cells from healthy controls and from alopecia areata patients with either patchy or totalis/universalis disease. Patients received tofacitinib for 6 to 18 months and were then followed off drug for 6 months to check for delayed response and recurrence. Patients on tofacitinib were biopsied at baseline and after 4 and 24 weeks of treatment, and several of the patients also had a later scalp biopsy. RNA was obtained with the PAXgene miRNA kit for fixed scalp, the miRNeasy kit for PBMCs, and the RNeasy kit for mouse skin. immunoSEQ multiplex PCR using 35 Vbeta forward primers and 13 Jbeta reverse primers was used to amplify TCRbeta CDR3 regions. High-throughput TCRbeta sequencing was used to examine T cell clonal expansion in alopecia areata in both the C3H/HeJ mouse model and human patients. In treated patients, disease severity was measured using the SALT score, which gives the percentage of scalp surface area affected.

This clone was counted a few times. No cognate antigen has been identified for it. Nothing much larger sits one base from this clone, and base qualities are not available. The treatment or condition label corresponds to: oral pan-JAK inhibitor, 5-10 mg twice daily. Peripheral blood and lesional scalp punch biopsies were obtained from patients with alopecia areata. PBMCs were isolated by density centrifugation and stained for CD3, CD4 and CD8, after which CD4+ and CD8+ T cells were sorted on a FACSAria. On the study overall, not on this receptor specifically: Tofacitinib significantly decreased scalp clonality and the number of expanded CD8+ clones among the top 100 scalp clones. Shared TCR sequences between patients were less evident than in mice, which may be partly attributable to HLA diversity in the patient population. Unlike mouse skin, where gammadelta T cells dominate, normal human skin contains resident alphabeta T cells that get sequenced too, which complicates analysis of the scalp TCR repertoire. Compared with normal scalp, lesional scalp, particularly in alopecia totalis/universalis, had higher clonality and more expanded CD8+ clones, which suggests antigenic drive. The treated cohort was small, with a single nonresponder, so links between baseline CD8+ expansion and response need larger studies. Many expanded lesional clones were found to persist in scalp and blood during tofacitinib treatment, and relapse after treatment cessation may be partly explained by this persistence.

Library preparation used the immunoSEQ multiplex PCR assay. For TCR sequencing, RNA was extracted from every sample and reverse transcribed into cDNA to serve as template. SuperScript III was used for first-strand cDNA synthesis, primed with a 2:1 mix of oligo-dT and random hexamers. A synthetic immune receptor repertoire was used to measure amplification bias, and any remaining bias was corrected computationally. In the authors' own workflow: After raw reads were preprocessed to remove errors, the CDR3 was defined following IMGT conventions as running from the conserved cysteine to phenylalanine. Clonality was calculated as 1 minus Shannon entropy normalized by log2 of the number of productive unique TCRs. Whether each scalp clone was CD4 or CD8 was inferred by checking scalp TCRbeta sequences against the CD4 and CD8 repertoires from sorted blood. In its TCRdb copy, this immuneACCESS table keeps in-frame sequences only and misses some clones. Where compared with another copy, unresolved V genes explain less than half of these, and the others have no known cause. D and trimming were read from the DNA, whereas the V and J calls and clone size are those reported in that table. In all, the sample holds 150,000 to 200,000 clones, and 45% to 60% of those were seen once. The ten largest account for 10% of the sample.

The TCR originated in a human donor with alopecia areata. The material sequenced was CD8+ T cells sorted from blood, taken around week 54, from a patient treated with tofacitinib.

The nucleotides read TGTGCCAGCAGTTACCTTGGGGAGGATTCACCCCTCCACTTT. The encoded protein is CASSYLGEDSPLHF. This sequence uses TRBV6-5 and TRBJ1-6; no D gene is confidently identified. V drops 2 bases and J drops 8 bases, leaving 10 bases in between. The germline V gene yields MNHEY for CDR1 and SVGAGI for CDR2. CDR3 length: 14 amino acids, cysteine to phenylalanine. Just the 42-base CDR3 DNA is kept, in frame starting at base 1.